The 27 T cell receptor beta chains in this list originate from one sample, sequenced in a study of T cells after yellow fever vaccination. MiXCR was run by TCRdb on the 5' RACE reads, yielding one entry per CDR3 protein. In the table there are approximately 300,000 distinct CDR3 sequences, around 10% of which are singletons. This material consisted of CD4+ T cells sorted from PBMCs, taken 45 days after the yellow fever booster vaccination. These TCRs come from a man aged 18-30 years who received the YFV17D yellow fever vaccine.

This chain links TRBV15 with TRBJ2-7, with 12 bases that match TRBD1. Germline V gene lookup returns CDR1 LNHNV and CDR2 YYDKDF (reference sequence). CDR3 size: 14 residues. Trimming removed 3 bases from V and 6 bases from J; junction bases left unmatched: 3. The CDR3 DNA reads TGTGCCACCAGCAGGGGACAGGGGGCCTCCGAGCAGTACGTC. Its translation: CATSRGQGASEQYV.

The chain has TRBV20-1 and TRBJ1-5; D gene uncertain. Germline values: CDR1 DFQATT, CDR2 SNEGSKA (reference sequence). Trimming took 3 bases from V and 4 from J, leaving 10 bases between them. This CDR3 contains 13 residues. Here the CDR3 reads CSASATPNQPQHF. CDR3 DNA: TGCAGTGCTAGTGCCACCCCTAATCAGCCCCAGCATTTT.

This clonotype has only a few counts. CDR3 residues: CASRPTSGAYEQYF. The CDR3, as DNA: TGTGCCAGCAGGCCGACTAGCGGGGCGTACGAGCAGTACTTC. The chain combines TRBV6-2 or TRBV6-3 with TRBJ2-7, with TRBD2 matching over 11 bases. Trimming cost V 6 bases and J 4 bases; bases outside gene matches: 5. This CDR3 is 14 amino acids long. Germline loops: CDR1 MNHEY, CDR2 SVGEGT.

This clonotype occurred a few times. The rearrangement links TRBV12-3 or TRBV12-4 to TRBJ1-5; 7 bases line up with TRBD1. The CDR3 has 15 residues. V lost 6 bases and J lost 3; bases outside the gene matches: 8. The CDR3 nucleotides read TGTGCCAGCAGGCCTTCCGGGACAGTCAATCAGCCCCAGCATTTT. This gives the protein CASRPSGTVNQPQHF.

Here the CDR3 reads CAISDGGNSERAFF. Written as DNA, the CDR3 is TGTGCCATCAGTGACGGAGGAAATTCGGAGAGGGCTTTCTTT. The chain is built from TRBV10-3 and TRBJ1-1; D remains ambiguous. The CDR3 loop spans 14 amino acids. Germline loops: CDR1 ENHRY, CDR2 SYGVKD. V was trimmed by 3 bases and J by 11 bases, leaving 19 bases between them.

CDR3 DNA: TGTGCCAGCAGCCAAGCCCCGGGACACCTGGGAGGCTACACCTTC. Translating gives CASSQAPGHLGGYTF. V and J are TRBV4-2 and TRBJ1-2, with D perhaps TRBD1 (6 bases). CDR3 length: 15 residues. Trimming shortened V by 1 base and J by 8 bases, and 17 bases separated the two germline ends. The germline gives CDR1 LGHNA, CDR2 YNFKEQ.

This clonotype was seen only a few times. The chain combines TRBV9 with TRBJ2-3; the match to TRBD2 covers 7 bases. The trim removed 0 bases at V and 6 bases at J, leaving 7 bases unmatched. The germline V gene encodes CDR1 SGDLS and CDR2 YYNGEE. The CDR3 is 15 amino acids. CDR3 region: CASSVGPSGLDTQYF. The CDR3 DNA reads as TGTGCCAGCAGCGTAGGTCCTAGCGGACTGGATACGCAGTATTTT. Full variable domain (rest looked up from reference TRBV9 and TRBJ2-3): DSGVTQTPKHLITATGQRVTLRCSPRSGDLSVYWYQQSLDQGLQFLIQYYNGEERAKGNILERFSAQQFPDLHSELNLSSLELGDSALYFCASSVGPSGLDTQYFGPGTRLTVL.

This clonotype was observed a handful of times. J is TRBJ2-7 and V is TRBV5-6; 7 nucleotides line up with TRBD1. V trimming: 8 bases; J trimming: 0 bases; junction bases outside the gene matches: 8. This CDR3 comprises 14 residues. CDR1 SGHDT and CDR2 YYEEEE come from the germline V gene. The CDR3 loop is CASGKGQSSYEQYF. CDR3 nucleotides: TGTGCCAGTGGGAAGGGACAGAGCTCCTACGAGCAGTACTTC.

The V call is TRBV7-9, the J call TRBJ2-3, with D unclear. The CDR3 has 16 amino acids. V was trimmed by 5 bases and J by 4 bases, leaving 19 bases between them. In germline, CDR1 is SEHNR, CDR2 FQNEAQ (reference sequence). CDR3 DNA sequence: TGTGCCAGCAGCCCACTGGTTGGTTCACCCCCAGATACGCAGTATTTT. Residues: CASSPLVGSPPDTQYF.

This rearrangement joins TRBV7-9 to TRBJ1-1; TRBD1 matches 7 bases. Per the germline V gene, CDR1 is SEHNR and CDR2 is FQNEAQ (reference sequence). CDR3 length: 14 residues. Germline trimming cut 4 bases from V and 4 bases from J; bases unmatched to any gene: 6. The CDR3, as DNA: TGTGCCAGCAGCTGGCAGGGGGGAGGCACTGAAGCTTTCTTT. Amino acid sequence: CASSWQGGGTEAFF. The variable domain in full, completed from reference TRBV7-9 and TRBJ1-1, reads DTGVSQNPRHKITKRGQNVTFRCDPISEHNRLYWYRQTLGQGPEFLTYFQNEAQLEKSRLLSDRFSAERPKGSFSTLEIQRTEQGDSAMYLCASSWQGGGTEAFFGQGTRLTVV.

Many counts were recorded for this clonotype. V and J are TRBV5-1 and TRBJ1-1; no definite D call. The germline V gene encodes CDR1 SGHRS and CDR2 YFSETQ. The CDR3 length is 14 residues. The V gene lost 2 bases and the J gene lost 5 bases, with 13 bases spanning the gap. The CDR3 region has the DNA TGCGCCAGCAGCTTAAACGGGGATTGGACTGAAGCTTTCTTT. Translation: CASSLNGDWTEAFF. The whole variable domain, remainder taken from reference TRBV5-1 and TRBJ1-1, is KAGVTQTPRYLIKTRGQQVTLSCSPISGHRSVSWYQQTPGQGLQFLFEYFSETQRNKGNFPGRFSGRQFSNSRSEMNVSTLELGDSALYLCASSLNGDWTEAFFGQGTRLTVV.

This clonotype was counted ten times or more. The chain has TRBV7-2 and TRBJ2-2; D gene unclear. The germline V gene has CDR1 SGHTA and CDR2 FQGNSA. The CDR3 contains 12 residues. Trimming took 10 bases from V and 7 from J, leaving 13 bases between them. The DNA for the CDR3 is TGTGCCATCGCACTGGGGTTCGGGGAGCTGTTTTTT. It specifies CAIALGFGELFF.

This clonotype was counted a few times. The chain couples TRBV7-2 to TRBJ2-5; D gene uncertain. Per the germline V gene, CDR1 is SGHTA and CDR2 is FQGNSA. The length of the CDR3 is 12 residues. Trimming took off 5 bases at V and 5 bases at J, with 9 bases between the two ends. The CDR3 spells CASSMAAETQYF. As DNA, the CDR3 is TGTGCCAGCAGCATGGCAGCGGAGACCCAGTACTTC.

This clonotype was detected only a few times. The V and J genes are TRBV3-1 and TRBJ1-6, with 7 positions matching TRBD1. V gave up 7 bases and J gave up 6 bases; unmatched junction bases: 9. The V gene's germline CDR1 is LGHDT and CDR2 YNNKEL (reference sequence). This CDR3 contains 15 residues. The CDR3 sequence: CASTPTWDSNSPLHF. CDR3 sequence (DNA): TGTGCCAGCACACCTACTTGGGACAGTAATTCACCCCTCCACTTT.

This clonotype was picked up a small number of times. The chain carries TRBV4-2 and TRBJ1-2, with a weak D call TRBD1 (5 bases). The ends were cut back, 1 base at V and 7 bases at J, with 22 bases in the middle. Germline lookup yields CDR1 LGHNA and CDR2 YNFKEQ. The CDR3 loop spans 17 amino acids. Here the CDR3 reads CASSQGGPRSGTPGYTF. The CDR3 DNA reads TGTGCCAGCAGCCAAGGGGGACCGCGGAGCGGGACCCCTGGCTACACCTTC.

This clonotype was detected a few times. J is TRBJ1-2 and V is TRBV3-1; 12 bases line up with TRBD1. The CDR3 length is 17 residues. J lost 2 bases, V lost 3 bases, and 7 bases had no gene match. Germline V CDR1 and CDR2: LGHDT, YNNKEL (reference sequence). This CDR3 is CASSHWDRGRTNYGYTF. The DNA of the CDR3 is TGTGCCAGCAGCCACTGGGACAGGGGGCGAACCAACTATGGCTACACCTTC.

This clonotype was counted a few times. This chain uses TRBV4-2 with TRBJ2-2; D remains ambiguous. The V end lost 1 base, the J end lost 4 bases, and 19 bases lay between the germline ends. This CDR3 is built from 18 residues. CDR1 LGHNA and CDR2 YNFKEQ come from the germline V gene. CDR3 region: CASSQAPYVGRSTGELFF. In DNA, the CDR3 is TGTGCCAGCAGCCAAGCTCCCTACGTAGGAAGGAGCACCGGGGAGCTGTTTTTT.

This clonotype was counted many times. This CDR3 is CASTEPGVSGELFF. As DNA, the CDR3 is TGCGCCAGCACCGAACCGGGAGTCTCCGGGGAGCTGTTTTTT. The chain combines TRBV5-1 with TRBJ2-2; TRBD2 might be the D (6 bases). Germline V gene sequence: CDR1 SGHRS, CDR2 YFSETQ. This CDR3 is built from 14 residues. Deletions cut 6 bases from V and 6 bases from J, with 15 bases between.

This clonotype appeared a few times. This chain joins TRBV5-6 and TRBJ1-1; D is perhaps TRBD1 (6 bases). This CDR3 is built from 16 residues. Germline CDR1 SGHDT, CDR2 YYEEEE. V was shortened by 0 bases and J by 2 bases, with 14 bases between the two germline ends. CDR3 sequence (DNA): TGTGCCAGCAGCTTGGTTTTGGGGGGCTTTAACACTGAAGCTTTCTTT. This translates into CASSLVLGGFNTEAFF.

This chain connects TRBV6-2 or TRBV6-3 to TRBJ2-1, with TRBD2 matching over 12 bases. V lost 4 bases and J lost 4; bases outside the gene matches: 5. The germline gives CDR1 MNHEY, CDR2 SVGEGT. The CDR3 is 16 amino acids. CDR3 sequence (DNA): TGTGCCAGCAGTTTACTAGCGGGGGGAAATTACAATGAGCAGTTCTTC. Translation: CASSLLAGGNYNEQFF.

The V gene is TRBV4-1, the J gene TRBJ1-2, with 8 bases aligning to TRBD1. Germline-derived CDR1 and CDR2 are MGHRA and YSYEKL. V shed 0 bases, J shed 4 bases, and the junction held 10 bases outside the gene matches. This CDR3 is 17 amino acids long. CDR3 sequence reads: CASSQDPGTGQLYGYTF. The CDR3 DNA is TGCGCCAGCAGCCAAGATCCGGGGACAGGACAGCTCTATGGCTACACCTTC.

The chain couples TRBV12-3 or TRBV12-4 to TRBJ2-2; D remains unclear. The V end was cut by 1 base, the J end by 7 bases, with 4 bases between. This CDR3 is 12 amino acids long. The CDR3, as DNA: TGTGCCAGCAGTTTAGTAAACGGGGAGCTGTTTTTT. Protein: CASSLVNGELFF.

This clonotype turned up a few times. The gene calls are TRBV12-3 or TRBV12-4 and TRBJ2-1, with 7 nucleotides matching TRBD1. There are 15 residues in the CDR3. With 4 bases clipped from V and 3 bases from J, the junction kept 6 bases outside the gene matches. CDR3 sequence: CASSYGQVIYNEQFF. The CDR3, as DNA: TGTGCCAGCAGTTACGGACAGGTGATCTACAATGAGCAGTTCTTC.

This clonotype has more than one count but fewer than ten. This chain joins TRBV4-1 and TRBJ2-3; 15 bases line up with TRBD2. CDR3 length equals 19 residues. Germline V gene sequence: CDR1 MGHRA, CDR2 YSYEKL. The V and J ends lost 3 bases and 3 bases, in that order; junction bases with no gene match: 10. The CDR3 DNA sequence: TGCGCCAGCAGCCAGCGCTCCCCCGGACTAGCGGGGGGGACAGATACGCAGTATTTT. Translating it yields CASSQRSPGLAGGTDTQYF.

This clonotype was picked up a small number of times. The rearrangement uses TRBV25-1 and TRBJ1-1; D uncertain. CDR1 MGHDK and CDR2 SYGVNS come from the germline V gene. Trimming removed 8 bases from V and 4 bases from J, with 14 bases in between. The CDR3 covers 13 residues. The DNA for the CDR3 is TGTGCCAGCGGGTGGGCTTATTCCACTGAAGCTTTCTTT. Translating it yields CASGWAYSTEAFF. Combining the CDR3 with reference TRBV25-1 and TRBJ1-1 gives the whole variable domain EADIYQTPRYLVIGTGKKITLECSQTMGHDKMYWYQQDPGMELHLIHYSYGVNSTEKGDLSSESTVSRIRTEHFPLTLESARPSHTSQYLCASGWAYSTEAFFGQGTRLTVV.

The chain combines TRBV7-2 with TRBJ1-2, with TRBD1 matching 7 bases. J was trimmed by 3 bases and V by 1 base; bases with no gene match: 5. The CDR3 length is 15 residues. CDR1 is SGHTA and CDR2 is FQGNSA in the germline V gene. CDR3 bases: TGTGCCAGCAGCTTAGTCAGGGGGACAGACTATGGCTACACCTTC. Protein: CASSLVRGTDYGYTF.

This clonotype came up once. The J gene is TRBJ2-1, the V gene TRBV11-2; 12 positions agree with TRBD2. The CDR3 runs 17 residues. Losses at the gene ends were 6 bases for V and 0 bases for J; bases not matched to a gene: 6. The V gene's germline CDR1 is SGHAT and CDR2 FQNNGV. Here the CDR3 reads CASRTSGGLSSYNEQFF. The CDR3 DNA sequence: TGTGCCAGCAGGACTAGCGGGGGCCTAAGCTCCTACAATGAGCAGTTCTTC. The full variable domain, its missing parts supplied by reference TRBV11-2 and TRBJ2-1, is EAGVAQSPRYKIIEKRQSVAFWCNPISGHATLYWYQQILGQGPKLLIQFQNNGVVDDSQLPKDRFSAERLKGVDSTLKIQPAKLEDSAVYLCASRTSGGLSSYNEQFFGPGTRLTVL.